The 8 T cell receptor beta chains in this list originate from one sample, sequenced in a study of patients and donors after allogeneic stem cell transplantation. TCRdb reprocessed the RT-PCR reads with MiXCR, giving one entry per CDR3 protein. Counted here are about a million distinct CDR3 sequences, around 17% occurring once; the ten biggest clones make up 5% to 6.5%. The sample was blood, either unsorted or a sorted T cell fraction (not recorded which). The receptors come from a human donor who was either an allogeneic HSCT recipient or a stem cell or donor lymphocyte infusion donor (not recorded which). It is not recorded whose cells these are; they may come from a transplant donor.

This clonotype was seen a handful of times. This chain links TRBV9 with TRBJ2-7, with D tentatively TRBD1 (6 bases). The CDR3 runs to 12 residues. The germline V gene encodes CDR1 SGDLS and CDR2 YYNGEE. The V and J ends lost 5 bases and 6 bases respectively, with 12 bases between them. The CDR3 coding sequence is TGTGCCAGCAGGGGGGAAGGGGGCGAGCAGTACTTC. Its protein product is CASRGEGGEQYF.

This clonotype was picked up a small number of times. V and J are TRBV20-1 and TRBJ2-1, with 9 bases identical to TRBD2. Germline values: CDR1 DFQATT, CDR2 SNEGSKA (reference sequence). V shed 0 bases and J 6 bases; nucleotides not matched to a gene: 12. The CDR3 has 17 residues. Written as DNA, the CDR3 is TGCAGTGCTAGAGATCAAAGGCGGAGCGGGGGGTCCAATGAGCAGTTCTTC. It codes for CSARDQRRSGGSNEQFF.

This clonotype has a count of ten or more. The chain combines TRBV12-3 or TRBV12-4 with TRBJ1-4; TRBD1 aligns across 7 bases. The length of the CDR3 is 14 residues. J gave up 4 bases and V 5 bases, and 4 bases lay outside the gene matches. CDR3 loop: CASSPGQLNEKLFF. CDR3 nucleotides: TGTGCCAGCAGTCCGGGACAGCTTAATGAAAAACTGTTTTTT.

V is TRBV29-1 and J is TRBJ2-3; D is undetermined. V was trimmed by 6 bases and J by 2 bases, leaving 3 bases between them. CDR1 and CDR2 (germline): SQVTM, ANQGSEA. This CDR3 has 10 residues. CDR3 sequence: CSVDTDTQYF. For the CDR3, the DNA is TGCAGCGTGGACACAGATACGCAGTATTTT.

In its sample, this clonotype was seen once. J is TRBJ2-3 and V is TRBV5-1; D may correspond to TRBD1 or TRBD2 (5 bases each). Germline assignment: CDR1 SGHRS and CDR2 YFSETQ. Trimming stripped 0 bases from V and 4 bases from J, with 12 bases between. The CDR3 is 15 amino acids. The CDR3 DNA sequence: TGCGCCAGCAGCTTGGGGGGCGGGCCAGCAGATACGCAGTATTTT. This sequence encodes CASSLGGGPADTQYF.

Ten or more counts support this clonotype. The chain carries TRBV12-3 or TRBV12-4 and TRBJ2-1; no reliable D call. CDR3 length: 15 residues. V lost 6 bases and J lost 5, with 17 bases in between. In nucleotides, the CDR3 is TGTGCCAGCAGGCCCTTACGCGGTAGAAACAATGAGCAGTTCTTC. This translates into CASRPLRGRNNEQFF.

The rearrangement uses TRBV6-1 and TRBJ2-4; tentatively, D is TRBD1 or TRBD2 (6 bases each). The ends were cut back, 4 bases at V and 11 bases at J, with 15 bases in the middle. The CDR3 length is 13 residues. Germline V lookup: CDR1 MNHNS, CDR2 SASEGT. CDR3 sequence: CASSAAAGDFQYF. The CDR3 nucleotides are TGTGCCAGCAGTGCGGCAGCAGGGGACTTTCAGTACTTC.

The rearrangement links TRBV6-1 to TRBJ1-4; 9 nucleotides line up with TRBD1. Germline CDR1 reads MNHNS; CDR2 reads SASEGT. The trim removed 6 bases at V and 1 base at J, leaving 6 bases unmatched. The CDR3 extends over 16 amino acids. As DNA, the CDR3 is TGTGCCAGCAGACTTACAGGGGGCAGAACTAATGAAAAACTGTTTTTT. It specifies CASRLTGGRTNEKLFF.